The 21 T cell receptor beta chains below were found in one sample sequenced in a study of T cells in Graves' hyperthyroidism and ophthalmopathy. Amplified TCR beta CDR3 regions derived from RNA transcripts. In the first-round RT-PCR of the TCR CDR3, the HTBI primer set was used. Each CDR3 protein gets one entry after TCRdb re-called the multiplex PCR reads with MiXCR. The sample has 640,000 or so distinct CDR3 sequences; approximately 15% are singletons. The sample taken for sequencing was blood. These receptor sequences come from a woman aged 18-29 years with Graves' ophthalmopathy.

As for this clonotype: One base away lies a much larger clone, so this may be a sequencing read error. This chain uses TRBV12-3 or TRBV12-4 with TRBJ2-1; unclear D gene. This CDR3 is 13 amino acids long. Trimming left V 3 bases short and J 5 bases short, with 8 bases between. In nucleotides, the CDR3 is TGTGCCAGCAGTTTGGAATGTGACAATGAGCAGTTCTTC. Protein: CASSLECDNEQFF.

This sequence joins TRBV11-2 and TRBJ1-2; 7 nucleotides align to TRBD1. The V and J ends lost 4 bases and 0 bases, in that order; junction bases with no gene match: 8. This CDR3 spans 16 amino acids. Germline V CDR1 and CDR2: SGHAT, FQNNGV. The CDR3 spells CASSSGTDEPNYGYTF. DNA of the CDR3: TGTGCCAGCAGCTCAGGGACAGACGAACCTAACTATGGCTACACCTTC. Filled out from reference TRBV11-2 and TRBJ1-2, the complete variable domain reads EAGVAQSPRYKIIEKRQSVAFWCNPISGHATLYWYQQILGQGPKLLIQFQNNGVVDDSQLPKDRFSAERLKGVDSTLKIQPAKLEDSAVYLCASSSGTDEPNYGYTFGSGTRLTVV.

This clonotype was detected ten times or more. The J gene is TRBJ2-2, the V gene TRBV7-3, with D perhaps given as TRBD1 or TRBD2 (6 bases each). V lost 5 bases and J lost 5, with 18 bases in between. The length of the CDR3 is 16 residues. Germline V gene lookup returns CDR1 SGHTA and CDR2 FQGTGA. The CDR3 bases are TGTGCCAGCAGCCCAAAAGGGGGGATGGGGACCGGGGAGCTGTTTTTT. This gives the protein CASSPKGGMGTGELFF.

The chain has TRBV19 and TRBJ1-2; D might be TRBD1 (5 bases). CDR3 size: 15 residues. Germline V gene sequence: CDR1 LNHDA, CDR2 SQIVND (reference sequence). Trimming cost V 7 bases and J 8 bases, with 23 bases left between them. Here the CDR3 reads CASTRPGLRQMGYTF. CDR3 DNA: TGTGCCAGTACCAGACCGGGACTTCGACAGATGGGCTACACCTTC.

This clonotype has at least ten counts. The V call is TRBV9, the J call TRBJ2-3; TRBD2 agrees at 14 bases. The germline CDR1 and CDR2 sequences are SGDLS and YYNGEE. With V trimmed by 1 base and J by 1 base, 5 bases remained unmatched. This CDR3 has 18 amino acids. CDR3 in amino acids: CASSVWGTSGSGTDTQYF. Here the CDR3 DNA reads TGTGCCAGCAGCGTATGGGGGACTAGCGGGAGTGGCACAGATACGCAGTATTTT. The variable domain in full, with the rest retrieved from reference TRBV9 and TRBJ2-3, is DSGVTQTPKHLITATGQRVTLRCSPRSGDLSVYWYQQSLDQGLQFLIQYYNGEERAKGNILERFSAQQFPDLHSELNLSSLELGDSALYFCASSVWGTSGSGTDTQYFGPGTRLTVL.

Ten or more counts support this clonotype. This chain connects TRBV6-2 or TRBV6-3 to TRBJ1-2; 10 bases agree with TRBD1. J was trimmed by 2 bases and V by 6 bases; bases with no gene match: 3. The CDR3 is 14 amino acids. The germline CDR1 and CDR2 sequences are MNHEY and SVGEGT. The CDR3: CASSRDRGNYGYTF. DNA of the CDR3: TGTGCCAGCAGCCGGGACAGGGGAAACTATGGCTACACCTTC.

The sample holds many counts of this clonotype. The rearrangement joins TRBV25-1 to TRBJ2-1; D gene ambiguous. The CDR3 spans 14 residues. Trimming stripped 4 bases from V and 8 bases from J, with 15 bases between. CDR1 and CDR2 from the germline V gene are MGHDK and SYGVNS. The chain's CDR3 is CASSAGRSVDEQFF. Written as DNA, the CDR3 is TGTGCCAGCAGTGCGGGCAGGTCCGTCGATGAGCAGTTCTTC.

This chain's CDR3 is CASRGSAHSNQPQHF. CDR3 sequence (DNA): TGTGCCAGCAGGGGGTCAGCTCATAGCAATCAGCCCCAGCATTTT. This chain connects TRBV6-4 to TRBJ1-5; the D is unclear. V gave up 6 bases and J gave up 0 bases, with 12 bases separating them. Germline V gene lookup returns CDR1 MRHNA and CDR2 SNTAGT. This CDR3 has 15 amino acids.

This clonotype was observed once. This chain joins TRBV5-6 and TRBJ1-4; a weak D match, TRBD1 (5 bases). The CDR3 spans 12 residues. In germline, CDR1 is SGHDT, CDR2 YYEEEE. Deletions cut 6 bases from V and 8 bases from J, with 11 bases between. The CDR3 here is CASTRVDEKLFF. The CDR3 coding sequence is TGTGCCAGCACCAGGGTAGACGAAAAACTGTTTTTT.

This chain links TRBV20-1 with TRBJ2-7; maybe TRBD2 (5 bases). There are 14 residues in the CDR3. CDR1 and CDR2 (germline): DFQATT, SNEGSKA (reference sequence). V was pared by 0 bases and J by 6 bases, with 15 bases between. This CDR3 is CSARDRPRVGEQYF. The CDR3 nucleotides read TGCAGTGCTAGAGATCGACCGCGGGTCGGCGAGCAGTACTTC.

This clonotype occurred a few times. The rearrangement links TRBV7-9 to TRBJ2-7; a weak D match, TRBD2 (7 bases). The CDR3 is 12 amino acids. Trimming stripped 5 bases from V and 11 bases from J, with 16 bases between. Germline values: CDR1 SEHNR, CDR2 FQNEAQ (reference sequence). In nucleotides, the CDR3 is TGTGCCAGCAGCCAATTGGGGGGGGCCGAGTACTTC. It encodes CASSQLGGAEYF.

Ten or more counts support this clonotype. The CDR3 sequence: CASGNLNTGELFF. The CDR3 DNA is TGTGCCAGCGGAAATCTGAACACCGGGGAGCTGTTTTTT. The chain is built from TRBV3-1 and TRBJ2-2, with D unresolved. Trimming cost V 8 bases and J 1 base, with 8 bases left between them. Per the germline V gene, CDR1 is LGHDT and CDR2 is YNNKEL (reference sequence). This CDR3 has 13 amino acids.

The chain has TRBV7-9 and TRBJ1-2, with D perhaps matching TRBD1 (5 bases). Trimming removed 5 bases at V and 3 bases at J, with 40 bases between. Germline V lookup: CDR1 SEHNR, CDR2 FQNEAQ (reference sequence). The CDR3 sequence is 23 residues long. The CDR3 is CASSQLGTLGANSYYGEDYGYTF. CDR3 DNA: TGTGCCAGCAGCCAGCTTGGGACTCTTGGGGCGAACTCTTACTACGGAGAGGACTATGGCTACACCTTC. Full variable domain (rest looked up from reference TRBV7-9 and TRBJ1-2): DTGVSQNPRHKITKRGQNVTFRCDPISEHNRLYWYRQTLGQGPEFLTYFQNEAQLEKSRLLSDRFSAERPKGSFSTLEIQRTEQGDSAMYLCASSQLGTLGANSYYGEDYGYTFGSGTRLTVV.

This clonotype was recorded many times. V and J are TRBV11-2 and TRBJ2-4; possibly TRBD1 for D (6 bases). Germline V lookup: CDR1 SGHAT, CDR2 FQNNGV. The CDR3 runs 15 residues. Trimming shortened V by 1 base and J by 1 base, and 8 bases separated the two germline ends. Written as DNA, the CDR3 is TGTGCCAGCAGCTTAGTGAGGGGGGCCAAAAACATTCAGTACTTC. It codes for CASSLVRGAKNIQYF.

This clonotype was detected many times. CDR3 in DNA: TGTGCCAGCAGCCCTACAGTGAACACTGAAGCTTTCTTT. It is translated as CASSPTVNTEAFF. The chain combines TRBV7-9 with TRBJ1-1; D unresolved. The V and J ends lost 5 bases and 0 bases respectively, with 7 bases between them. The CDR3 covers 13 residues. Per germline, CDR1 SEHNR and CDR2 FQNEAQ (reference sequence).

This chain links TRBV5-8 with TRBJ2-4; no clear D gene. Trimming removed 6 bases at V and 4 bases at J, with 14 bases between. The CDR3 loop spans 14 amino acids. Germline CDR1 and CDR2: SGHTS and YDEGEE. CDR3 nucleotides: TGTGCCAGCAACCCACTGGCACAGAAAAACATTCAGTACTTC. It yields the protein CASNPLAQKNIQYF.

This clonotype has a handful of counts. The chain links TRBV4-1 to TRBJ2-4, with a tentative D call TRBD1 (6 bases). Per the germline V gene, CDR1 is MGHRA and CDR2 is YSYEKL. This CDR3 has 16 residues. The germline V and J ends were trimmed by 1 base and 4 bases, with 14 bases remaining between them. The CDR3 DNA reads TGCGCCAGCAGCCAAGTGGGGGCTAGCACAAAAAACATTCAGTACTTC. Protein product: CASSQVGASTKNIQYF.

The V and J genes are TRBV6-5 and TRBJ2-7; D gene uncertain. Trimming removed 0 bases from V and 3 bases from J, with 3 bases in between. CDR3 length equals 12 residues. Germline V gene sequence: CDR1 MNHEY, CDR2 SVGAGI. For the CDR3, the DNA is TGTGCCAGCAGTTACTCGGTCTACGAGCAGTACTTC. Its translation: CASSYSVYEQYF.

Comment on this clonotype: This clone may be a read error of a much larger clone one base away. The conserved final phenylalanine or tryptophan is absent from the CDR3, which likely points to a read error. The chain recombines TRBV3-1 with TRBJ1-1; possibly TRBD1 for D (5 bases). Germline V lookup: CDR1 LGHDT, CDR2 YNNKEL (reference sequence). Trimming took off 7 bases at V and 1 base at J, with 10 bases between the two ends. The CDR3 totals 13 residues. In nucleotides, the CDR3 is TGTGCCAGCACGGGGGACGGGAACACTGAAGCTTTCTCT. Translation: CASTGDGNTEAFS.

This clonotype was seen more than once but under ten times. The CDR3 sequence: CASSLMSARDTIYF. In DNA form, the CDR3 reads TGTGCCAGCAGCTTGATGTCAGCCCGAGACACCATATATTTT. The chain couples TRBV5-8 to TRBJ1-3, with D unclear. The CDR3 covers 14 residues. Trimming removed 1 base at V and 8 bases at J, with 13 bases between. Germline values: CDR1 SGHTS, CDR2 YDEGEE. Drawing the rest from reference TRBV5-8 and TRBJ1-3, the complete variable domain is EAGVTQSPTHLIKTRGQQATLRCSPISGHTSVYWYQQALGLGLQFLLWYDEGEERNRGNFPPRFSGRQFPNYSSELNVNALELEDSALYLCASSLMSARDTIYFGEGSWLTVV.

The chain recombines TRBV5-5 with TRBJ2-3, with D perhaps TRBD2 (6 bases). Germline V lookup: CDR1 SGHKS, CDR2 YYEKEE (reference sequence). The CDR3 consists of 17 residues. V lost 0 bases and J lost 2, with 16 bases in between. The CDR3 loop reads CASSLAGTSPPTDTQYF. As DNA, the CDR3 is TGTGCCAGCAGCTTGGCCGGGACTTCTCCACCCACAGATACGCAGTATTTT.